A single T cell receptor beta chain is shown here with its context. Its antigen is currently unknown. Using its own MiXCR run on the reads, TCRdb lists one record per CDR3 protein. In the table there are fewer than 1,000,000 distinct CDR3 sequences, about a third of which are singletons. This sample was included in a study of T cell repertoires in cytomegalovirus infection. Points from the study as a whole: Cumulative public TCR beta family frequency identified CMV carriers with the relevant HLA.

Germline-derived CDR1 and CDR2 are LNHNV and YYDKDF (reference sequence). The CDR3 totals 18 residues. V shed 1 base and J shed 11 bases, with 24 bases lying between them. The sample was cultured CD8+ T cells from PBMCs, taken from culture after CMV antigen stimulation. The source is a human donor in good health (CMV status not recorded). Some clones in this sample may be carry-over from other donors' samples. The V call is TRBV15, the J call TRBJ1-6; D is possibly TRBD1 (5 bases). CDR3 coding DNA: TGTGCCACCAGCAGAGGCGAGTTTGGGGCGAGGAACATAGCACCCCTCCACTTT. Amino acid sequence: CATSRGEFGARNIAPLHF.